The sequence of this T cell receptor beta chain was determined in a study of shared clonotypes between healthy human individuals. The study's findings and limits: Among non-shared clonotypes, generation probabilities were lower than among those shared by all four donors. Specimens sampled were limited to blood, with tissue repertoires likely differing.

As concerns this clone: What it binds is unknown. This may arise from a read error, as a much more abundant clone is one base away.

Samples underwent the assay at deep level. This table comes from immunoSEQ multiplex PCR, and its TCRdb copy is limited to in-frame clones, with some not included. The table has some 1 million clones, around 74% seen once. Trimming left V 4 bases short and J 0 bases short, with 6 bases between. The CDR3 loop spans 13 amino acids. Per germline, CDR1 SGHAT and CDR2 FQNNGV. This receptor was identified in a man aged 18 to 35 in good health. What was sequenced was memory CD4+ T cells sorted from blood. The subset is: CD45RA-negative fraction. The chain links TRBV11-2 to TRBJ1-1; D gene unclear. CDR3: CASSSTMNTEAFF. The CDR3 nucleotides are TGTGCCAGCAGCTCCACTATGAACACTGAAGCTTTCTTT.